These 24 T cell receptor beta chains were all obtained from the same sample, sequenced in a study of blood T cell repertoires in COVID-19. Here immunoSEQ multiplex PCR was the method, and the copy in TCRdb shows in-frame clones only, minus some. The profile covers 200,000 to 250,000 clones, with around 80% appearing a single time and approximately 12% taken by the ten largest. The specimen sequenced was peripheral blood. Every receptor here comes from a woman aged 40 to 50 with acute or convalescent COVID-19.

CDR3 in amino acids: CASSPRLENYNEQFF. The CDR3 DNA is TGTGCCAGCTCACCACGGCTGGAGAACTACAATGAGCAGTTCTTC. The chain combines TRBV18 with TRBJ2-1, with D uncertain. V gave up 1 base and J gave up 3 bases, with 10 bases separating them. In germline, CDR1 is KGHSH, CDR2 LQKENI. The CDR3 extends over 15 amino acids.

This chain uses TRBV6-4 with TRBJ2-7; 7 bases fit TRBD1. The germline gives CDR1 MRHNA, CDR2 SNTAGT. The V and J ends lost 4 bases and 5 bases, in that order; junction bases with no gene match: 5. This CDR3 is built from 13 residues. The CDR3 sequence: CASSANRGDEQYF. CDR3 nucleotides: TGTGCCAGCAGTGCTAACAGGGGAGACGAGCAGTACTTC.

The chain employs TRBV29-1 and TRBJ1-2, with D unresolved. CDR1 and CDR2 (germline): SQVTM, ANQGSEA. Trimming took off 4 bases at V and 8 bases at J, with 14 bases between the two ends. The CDR3 has 12 amino acids. CDR3 coding DNA: TGCAGCGTTGGATCTGGACTACTAGGCTACACCTTC. This gives the protein CSVGSGLLGYTF.

J is TRBJ1-1 and V is TRBV19; 10 bases are shared with TRBD1. This CDR3 contains 15 residues. The junction had 11 bases not matched to a gene; V was cut back by 5 bases and J by 8 bases. Germline CDR1 LNHDA, CDR2 SQIVND (reference sequence). The CDR3 sequence is CASSVPGQGFLEAFF. The CDR3 bases are TGTGCCAGTAGTGTCCCGGGACAGGGGTTTTTGGAAGCTTTCTTT.

The chain has TRBV24-1 and TRBJ2-7; 8 positions agree with TRBD1. The ends lost 8 bases at V and 0 bases at J; junction bases unmatched: 8. The CDR3 runs 15 residues. CDR1 is KGHDR, CDR2 SFDVKD, per germline. The CDR3 sequence is CATTWTGRHSYEQYF. CDR3 nucleotides: TGTGCCACCACCTGGACAGGGAGGCACTCCTACGAGCAGTACTTC.

This chain links TRBV2 with TRBJ1-6; 7 bases agree with TRBD1. There are 14 residues in the CDR3. Germline V lookup: CDR1 SNHLY, CDR2 FYNNEI. V was pared by 6 bases and J by 7 bases, with 6 bases of the junction left unmatched. CDR3 residues: CASRGGQPNSPLHF. Here the CDR3 DNA reads TGTGCCAGCAGGGGGGGACAGCCGAATTCACCCCTCCACTTT.

The rearrangement links TRBV6-5 to TRBJ2-7; TRBD1 is a possible D gene (5 bases). Germline CDR1 and CDR2: MNHEY and SVGAGI. The CDR3 covers 14 residues. V was trimmed by 7 bases and J by 2 bases, leaving 15 bases between them. The chain's CDR3 is CASTPMTAAYEQYF. In DNA form, the CDR3 reads TGTGCCAGCACCCCAATGACAGCCGCCTACGAGCAGTACTTC.

The chain joins TRBV7-6 to TRBJ2-6; 7 bases match TRBD1. This CDR3 is 16 amino acids long. Germline CDR1 reads SGHVS; CDR2 reads FNYEAQ. J gave up 4 bases and V 5 bases, and 8 bases lay outside the gene matches. The CDR3: CASSTDRDPGANVLTF. For the CDR3, the DNA is TGTGCCAGCAGCACAGACAGGGATCCCGGGGCCAACGTCCTGACTTTC.

The gene calls are TRBV18 and TRBJ1-6; tentatively, D is TRBD1 (6 bases). This CDR3 is built from 15 residues. Germline-derived CDR1 and CDR2 are KGHSH and LQKENI. V gave up 2 bases and J gave up 5 bases, with 10 bases separating them. DNA of the CDR3: TGTGCCAGCTCACCAGCCCGGACAGATAATTCACCCCTCCACTTT. This sequence encodes CASSPARTDNSPLHF.

This clone appeared a few times. The V and J genes are TRBV25-1 and TRBJ2-5; 15 bases agree with TRBD2. CDR3 length: 16 amino acids. Germline CDR1 reads MGHDK; CDR2 reads SYGVNS. J gave up 5 bases and V 6 bases, and 7 bases lay outside the gene matches. For the CDR3, the DNA is TGTGCCAGCAGCAAAGGCGGGACTAGCGGGGGGGAGACCCAGTACTTC. This gives the protein CASSKGGTSGGETQYF.

V gene TRBV27 combines with J gene TRBJ1-2; D perhaps matches TRBD1 (5 bases). CDR1 and CDR2 from the germline V gene are MNHEY and SMNVEV (reference sequence). The CDR3 extends over 13 amino acids. Trimming took off 2 bases at V and 8 bases at J, with 12 bases between the two ends. The CDR3 DNA follows: TGTGCCAGCAGTTTAAGGGACTGGGAGGGCTACACCTTC. Translating it yields CASSLRDWEGYTF.

The chain has TRBV7-2 and TRBJ2-3; 14 bases align to TRBD2. This CDR3 spans 18 amino acids. Trimming at V came to 4 bases and at J to 1 base, leaving 7 bases not matched to a gene. Germline V gene sequence: CDR1 SGHTA, CDR2 FQGNSA. The CDR3 loop is CASSSGLAGGRGTDTQYF. Here the CDR3 DNA reads TGTGCCAGCAGCTCCGGACTAGCGGGGGGACGGGGCACAGATACGCAGTATTTT.

The chain links TRBV7-2 to TRBJ2-7; maybe TRBD2 (5 bases). V dropped 10 bases and J dropped 2 bases, with 18 bases sitting between them. CDR3 length equals 14 residues. Per germline, CDR1 SGHTA and CDR2 FQGNSA. In DNA form, the CDR3 reads TGTGCCACGAGATCGGACTTACAGCCCTACGAGCAGTACTTC. This encodes CATRSDLQPYEQYF.

V usage is TRBV11-3 and J usage is TRBJ2-3; a possible D gene is TRBD2 (5 bases). Germline CDR1 is SGHNT and CDR2 is YENEEA. CDR3 length: 17 residues. V was shortened by 2 bases and J by 1 base, with 16 bases between the two germline ends. This chain's CDR3 is CASSLLLERYCTDTQYF. The DNA of the CDR3 is TGTGCCAGCAGCTTACTCCTGGAGCGGTATTGCACAGATACGCAGTATTTT.

This chain uses TRBV7-2 with TRBJ2-1; tentatively, D is TRBD2 (5 bases). Trimming cost V 5 bases and J 5 bases, with 13 bases left between them. This CDR3 has 14 amino acids. Germline V gene lookup returns CDR1 SGHTA and CDR2 FQGNSA. CDR3 sequence (DNA): TGTGCCAGCAGCGCCAGGACTCCAAACAATGAGCAGTTCTTC. It translates to CASSARTPNNEQFF.

The V gene is TRBV15, the J gene TRBJ1-3; D is undetermined. Trimming took off 0 bases at V and 7 bases at J, with 10 bases between the two ends. The CDR3 extends over 14 amino acids. The germline CDR1 and CDR2 sequences are LNHNV and YYDKDF (reference sequence). CDR3 region: CATSRDGGRNTIYF. The CDR3 nucleotides read TGTGCCACCAGCAGAGACGGAGGAAGGAACACCATATATTTT.

This clone was counted between two and nine times. The chain uses TRBV5-1 and TRBJ2-3, with 7 bases fitting TRBD1. The trim removed 4 bases at V and 0 bases at J, leaving 20 bases unmatched. Germline V lookup: CDR1 SGHRS, CDR2 YFSETQ. The CDR3 covers 20 residues. CDR3 nucleotides: TGCGCCAGCAGCCTAGGAAAGAAGGACAGGACTTTAGCTAGCACAGATACGCAGTATTTT. Its protein product is CASSLGKKDRTLASTDTQYF.

As to this clone: As the CDR3 is not closed by the conserved phenylalanine or tryptophan, this likely results from a read error. The limits of the CDR3 on the DNA are not certain, so only TCRdb's listed CDR3 is given. The rearrangement joins TRBV11-2 to TRBJ2-7; the table calls TRBD1, which could not be checked here. From its first to its last residue, the CDR3 has 9 amino acids. Germline V CDR1 and CDR2: SGHAT, FQNNGV. CDR3 in amino acids: CASSLVPWA.

The genes are TRBV27 and TRBJ1-4; tentative D call: TRBD1 (6 bases). CDR1 is MNHEY, CDR2 SMNVEV, per germline (reference sequence). CDR3 length: 16 residues. V was clipped by 5 bases and J by 8 bases, with 21 bases between them. CDR3 sequence reads: CASSARTDLWGEKLFF. CDR3 nucleotides: TGTGCCAGCAGTGCGAGGACAGACCTTTGGGGAGAAAAACTGTTTTTT.

The rearrangement links TRBV9 to TRBJ2-1, with 7 bases matching TRBD1. CDR3 length: 15 amino acids. Per the germline V gene, CDR1 is SGDLS and CDR2 is YYNGEE. Trimming removed 3 bases from V and 9 bases from J; junction bases left unmatched: 12. In DNA, the CDR3 is TGTGCCAGCAGCGCTAGGACAGGACACGGAGGTGAGCAGTTCTTC. Translation gives CASSARTGHGGEQFF. Full variable domain (remainder filled in from reference TRBV9 and TRBJ2-1): DSGVTQTPKHLITATGQRVTLRCSPRSGDLSVYWYQQSLDQGLQFLIQYYNGEERAKGNILERFSAQQFPDLHSELNLSSLELGDSALYFCASSARTGHGGEQFFGPGTRLTVL.

J is TRBJ2-3 and V is TRBV6-5, with D perhaps matching TRBD1 (6 bases). Germline CDR1 and CDR2: MNHEY and SVGAGI. This CDR3 is 13 amino acids long. Between the trimmed V and J ends, which lost 6 bases and 4 bases, there was a span of 11 bases. The CDR3 sequence is CASRATGSDTQYF. The CDR3 region has the DNA TGTGCCAGCAGAGCAACAGGGTCAGATACGCAGTATTTT.

This clone was picked up one time. The V and J genes are TRBV6-5 and TRBJ1-1; D gene uncertain. Deletions cut 0 bases from V and 1 base from J, with 9 bases between. This CDR3 comprises 15 residues. The germline gives CDR1 MNHEY, CDR2 SVGAGI. The CDR3 loop reads CASSYSGLRNTEAFF. The CDR3 DNA is TGTGCCAGCAGTTACTCAGGACTCAGGAACACTGAAGCTTTCTTT.

The chain uses TRBV18 and TRBJ2-7, with a tentative D call TRBD2 (6 bases). CDR3 length: 14 residues. The germline CDR1 and CDR2 sequences are KGHSH and LQKENI. The germline V and J ends were trimmed by 2 bases and 2 bases, with 10 bases remaining between them. CDR3 region: CASSPSGDAYEQYF. For the CDR3, the DNA is TGTGCCAGCTCACCATCGGGGGATGCCTACGAGCAGTACTTC.

The chain employs TRBV12-3 or TRBV12-4 and TRBJ2-1; maybe TRBD2 (6 bases). The CDR3 sequence is 13 residues long. The germline V and J ends were trimmed by 6 bases and 4 bases, with 10 bases remaining between them. The CDR3 sequence: CASSRENYNEQFF. The CDR3 DNA reads TGTGCCAGCAGCCGGGAGAATTACAATGAGCAGTTCTTC.